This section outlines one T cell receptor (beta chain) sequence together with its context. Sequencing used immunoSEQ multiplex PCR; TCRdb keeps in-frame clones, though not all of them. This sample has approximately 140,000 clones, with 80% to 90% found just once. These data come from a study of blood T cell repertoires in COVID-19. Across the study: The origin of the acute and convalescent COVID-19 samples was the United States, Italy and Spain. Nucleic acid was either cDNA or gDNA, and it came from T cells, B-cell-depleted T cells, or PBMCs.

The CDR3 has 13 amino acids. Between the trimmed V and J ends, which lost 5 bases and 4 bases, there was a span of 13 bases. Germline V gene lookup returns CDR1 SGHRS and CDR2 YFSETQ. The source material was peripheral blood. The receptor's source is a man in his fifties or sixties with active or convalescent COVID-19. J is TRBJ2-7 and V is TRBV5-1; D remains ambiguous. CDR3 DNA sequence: TGCGCCAGCAGTCCCCTAGATTTATACGAGCAGTACTTC. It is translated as CASSPLDLYEQYF.